This TCR beta chain is from a study of vaccination and CD4 T cells after COVID-19. The Oncomine TCR Beta short-read assay sequenced DNA from cultured CD4+ T cells. A single record per CDR3 protein comes from TCRdb applying MiXCR to the PCR reads. The sample has fewer than 7,500 distinct CDR3 sequences, approximately 57% seen once. The CDR3 sequence is 16 residues long. With 6 bases removed from V and 0 bases from J, the gap between germline ends came to 15 bases. Germline-derived CDR1 and CDR2 are MNHNS and SASEGT. This clonotype was counted between two and nine times. Its antigen remains unidentified. As for treatment: approximately 11-day PBMC culture with coronavirus spike peptide pools or control peptides (ViraFEST assay).

This chain links TRBV6-1 with TRBJ1-5; D may be TRBD1 (6 bases). The TCR sequence derives from a human donor who had recovered from COVID-19. The sample was CD4+ T cells from blood, cultured in vitro. Here the CDR3 DNA reads TGTGCCAGCAGACAAATACAGGGCTATAGCAATCAGCCCCAGCATTTT. It yields the protein CASRQIQGYSNQPQHF.